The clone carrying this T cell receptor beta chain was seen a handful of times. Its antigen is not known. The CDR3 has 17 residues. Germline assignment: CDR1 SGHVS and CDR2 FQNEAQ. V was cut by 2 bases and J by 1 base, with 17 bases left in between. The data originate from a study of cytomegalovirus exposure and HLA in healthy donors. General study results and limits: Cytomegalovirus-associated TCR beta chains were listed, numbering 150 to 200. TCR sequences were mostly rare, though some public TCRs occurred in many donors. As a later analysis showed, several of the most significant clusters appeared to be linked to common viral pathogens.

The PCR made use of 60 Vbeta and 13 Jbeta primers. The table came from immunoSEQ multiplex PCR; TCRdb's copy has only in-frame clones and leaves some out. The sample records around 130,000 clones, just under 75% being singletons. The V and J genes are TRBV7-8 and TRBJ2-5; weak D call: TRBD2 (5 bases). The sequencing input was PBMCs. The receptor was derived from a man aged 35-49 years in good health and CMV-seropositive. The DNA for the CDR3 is TGTGCCAGCAGCTTAAGCGGTGGATCAATACCCCAAGAGACCCAGTACTTC. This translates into CASSLSGGSIPQETQYF. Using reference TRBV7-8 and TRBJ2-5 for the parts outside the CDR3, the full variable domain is GAGVSQSPRYKVAKRGQDVALRCDPISGHVSLFWYQQALGQGPEFLTYFQNEAQLDKSGLPSDRFFAERPEGSVSTLKIQRTQQEDSAVYLCASSLSGGSIPQETQYFGPGTRLLVL.